These 8 T cell receptor beta chains share one sample of origin, sequenced in a study of T cell responses to AZD1222 COVID-19 vaccine. The repertoire was sequenced with immunoSEQ multiplex PCR; TCRdb's copy has only in-frame clones and lacks some. The sample has around 100,000 clones, over 90% seen once. Sequenced here: peripheral blood, sampled on day 0 of AZD1222 vaccination. These receptors all stem from an adult in good health.

The V and J genes are TRBV7-2 and TRBJ1-4; D is possibly TRBD1 (6 bases). Trimming removed 5 bases at V and 3 bases at J, with 13 bases between. Germline-derived CDR1 and CDR2 are SGHTA and FQGNSA. The length of the CDR3 is 15 residues. CDR3 nucleotide sequence: TGTGCCAGCAGCCAAAACAGGGCGGCTAATGAAAAACTGTTTTTT. Its protein product is CASSQNRAANEKLFF.

The chain joins TRBV19 to TRBJ2-5; perhaps D is TRBD1 or TRBD2 (6 bases each). CDR1 and CDR2 from the germline V gene are LNHDA and SQIVND (reference sequence). The CDR3 totals 13 residues. The ends were cut back, 6 bases at V and 4 bases at J, with 12 bases in the middle. The CDR3 DNA is TGTGCCAGTAGGGAGGGGGTATCAGAGACCCAGTACTTC. It codes for CASREGVSETQYF. Full variable domain (rest looked up from reference TRBV19 and TRBJ2-5): DGGITQSPKYLFRKEGQNVTLSCEQNLNHDAMYWYRQDPGQGLRLIYYSQIVNDFQKGDIAEGYSVSREKKESFPLTVTSAQKNPTAFYLCASREGVSETQYFGPGTRLLVL.

This clone was seen only once. The chain uses TRBV7-2 and TRBJ2-3; D is perhaps TRBD1 or TRBD2 (5 bases each). The germline V gene has CDR1 SGHTA and CDR2 FQGNSA. The V end was cut by 3 bases, the J end by 2 bases, with 15 bases between. The CDR3 extends over 16 amino acids. CDR3 loop: CASSFVPRDVTDTQYF. The CDR3 DNA reads as TGTGCCAGCAGCTTCGTCCCCCGGGACGTCACAGATACGCAGTATTTT.

This chain uses TRBV19 with TRBJ1-5; TRBD1 aligns across 7 bases. This CDR3 spans 14 amino acids. The junction had 9 bases not matched to a gene; V was cut back by 7 bases and J by 6 bases. Germline CDR1 is LNHDA and CDR2 is SQIVND (reference sequence). Here the CDR3 reads CASTFRGQGQPQHF. In nucleotides, the CDR3 is TGTGCCAGTACATTTAGGGGGCAGGGTCAGCCCCAGCATTTT. The full variable domain, rest sourced from reference TRBV19 and TRBJ1-5, is DGGITQSPKYLFRKEGQNVTLSCEQNLNHDAMYWYRQDPGQGLRLIYYSQIVNDFQKGDIAEGYSVSREKKESFPLTVTSAQKNPTAFYLCASTFRGQGQPQHFGDGTRLSIL.

This clone was observed a single time. The V and J genes are TRBV6-5 and TRBJ2-7; 7 bases fit TRBD1. The CDR3 consists of 15 residues. From germline, CDR1 is MNHEY and CDR2 SVGAGI. With 4 bases clipped from V and 2 bases from J, the junction kept 8 bases outside the gene matches. The CDR3 sequence is CASSSGTAGAYEQYF. CDR3 bases: TGTGCCAGCAGTTCTGGGACAGCAGGAGCCTACGAGCAGTACTTC.

The chain employs TRBV19 and TRBJ1-5; tentative D call: TRBD1 (5 bases). CDR1 is LNHDA and CDR2 is SQIVND in the germline V gene (reference sequence). V gave up 8 bases and J gave up 0 bases, with 11 bases separating them. CDR3 length: 14 residues. CDR3 sequence: CASHSGPSNQPQHF. DNA for the CDR3: TGTGCCAGTCATTCAGGGCCTAGCAATCAGCCCCAGCATTTT.

The chain couples TRBV29-1 to TRBJ2-7, with 9 bases lining up with TRBD1. This CDR3 spans 13 amino acids. The V segment lost 4 bases and the J segment 6 bases; nucleotides outside the gene matches: 7. The germline gives CDR1 SQVTM, CDR2 ANQGSEA. Here the CDR3 reads CSVVRDRVSEQYF. CDR3 nucleotide sequence: TGCAGCGTTGTCCGGGACAGGGTTAGCGAGCAGTACTTC.

This chain joins TRBV5-1 and TRBJ2-1, with 11 bases identical to TRBD2. V shed 5 bases and J 7 bases; nucleotides not matched to a gene: 5. The CDR3 totals 14 residues. Germline V gene data show CDR1 as SGHRS and CDR2 as YFSETQ. The CDR3 bases are TGCGCCAGCAGGCTAGCGGGAGGCCCTAATGAGCAGTTCTTC. It specifies CASRLAGGPNEQFF.